These T cell receptor beta chains were read from a single sample in a study of human T cells and chemical hapten exposure. In TCRdb, the RACE reads were re-called with MiXCR into one record per CDR3 protein. The data hold about 360,000 distinct CDR3 sequences, with 6% to 8.5% observed a single time. Sequenced here: whole blood, sampled in connection with sensitization to the hapten diphenylcyclopropenone (DPC). The source of these receptors is a woman aged 18-30 years with alopecia areata. Some clones in this sample may be carry-over from other donors' samples. The conserved cysteine and the conserved F or W are not part of the CDR3 here. Fields, in order: clone size, V gene, J gene, CDR3 protein. Only some rows state a clone size, as once, few, many or a class for expanded clones.

>many|TRBV6-2/TRBV6-3|TRBJ1-5
ASSDGSLYQPQH
>.|TRBV20-1|TRBJ2-4
SATGITKNIQY
>few|TRBV27|TRBJ2-4
ASSPPPGQGAVTAKNIQY
>many|TRBV6-5|TRBJ2-1
ASSYPTSGNNEQF
>.|TRBV3-1|TRBJ2-5
ASSRTSGGQSEQETQY
>few|TRBV6-2/TRBV6-3|TRBJ2-3
ASSYTPQGSTDTQY
>few|TRBV7-9|TRBJ1-1
ASSLGEGQRFEAF
>many|TRBV7-9|TRBJ2-1
ASSLFLGRLNEQF
>many|TRBV25-1|TRBJ2-3
ASSDWTGGDTQY
>many|TRBV5-4|TRBJ2-1
ASNHRGYNEQF
>few|TRBV10-3|TRBJ2-3
AISESDNTDTQY
>few|TRBV6-5|TRBJ2-2
ASSPIAAGELF
>.|TRBV7-2|TRBJ1-6
ASRSGTGPTLH
>few|TRBV6-2/TRBV6-3|TRBJ2-7
ASRSPANRQY
>.|TRBV28|TRBJ1-1
ASSDQSRGQYTEAF
>few|TRBV5-6|TRBJ1-1
ASSFVDRNTEAF
>few|TRBV28|TRBJ1-3
ASTQRGLSGNTIY
>.|TRBV4-2|TRBJ1-2
ASSITGVSYGYT
>many|TRBV11-2|TRBJ2-4
ASSSLGLSGGAYIQY
>many|TRBV7-2|TRBJ1-1
ASRDRGRTEAF
>few|TRBV6-2/TRBV6-3|TRBJ2-3
ASSEDRPPVGTDTQY
>few|TRBV10-3|TRBJ2-7
AISDLAGYEQY
>many|TRBV5-1|TRBJ1-1
ASSRIGNTEAF
>many|TRBV7-9|TRBJ2-5
ASSLVAAQETQY
>.|TRBV14|TRBJ2-7
ASSQTRDYEQY
>.|TRBV5-1|TRBJ1-5
ASSLAYGVQPQH
>few|TRBV10-3|TRBJ1-2
AISESTGNYGYT
>few|TRBV6-5|TRBJ1-1
ASSYSRTPNTEAF
>few|TRBV20-1|TRBJ2-7
SALDSRSSYEQY
>few|TRBV20-1|TRBJ1-1
SALFPGLRTEAF
>many|TRBV4-1|TRBJ2-5
ASSRGQGEETQY
>few|TRBV19|TRBJ1-5
ASTVGYQPQH
>.|TRBV4-1|TRBJ2-7
ASSQGRGIGAYEQY
>.|TRBV28|TRBJ2-7
ASSAVGAYEQY
>many|TRBV6-2/TRBV6-3|TRBJ2-1
ASRKWDLAGGLPRNEQF
>.|TRBV27|TRBJ1-1
ASSNLAGTGGLTEAF
>.|TRBV7-2|TRBJ1-4
ASSPDQWGEKLF
>many|TRBV7-2|TRBJ2-3
ASSLLIRGATDTQY
>many|TRBV6-5|TRBJ2-3
ASMAGWGTDTQY
>few|TRBV11-1|TRBJ1-3
ASSLGSTAGNTIY
>.|TRBV4-2|TRBJ2-7
ASSQVVRLARKTIYYEQY
>few|TRBV2|TRBJ2-1
ASSGQLDFGENDEQF